What follows describes a single T cell receptor beta chain. Its cognate antigen is unknown. CDR3 length: 13 residues. Trimming cost V 4 bases and J 7 bases, with 13 bases left between them. From germline, CDR1 is LNHDA and CDR2 SQIVND (reference sequence). Only in-frame clones appear in the TCRdb table, and some are missing; sequencing was by immunoSEQ multiplex PCR. The sample carries more than 55,000 clones, approximately 84% recorded once. This specimen comes from a study of early stage breast cancer tumors. The wider study: Most of the 16 invasive tumors were ER+, PR+ and HER2-. Study conclusions and caveats: Tumors had about 2.5-fold higher T cell density and higher clonality than adjacent normal breast tissue. Tumor and normal breast were distinguished via blood comparison in about 90% of the 16 patients.

The sequence was obtained from a person between 35 and 49 years old with breast cancer. The rearrangement joins TRBV19 to TRBJ1-2, with D hard to call. Sequencing used blood. In DNA form, the CDR3 reads TGTGCCAGTAGTAAGGGAGGCTTCGGTGGCTACACCTTC. Its translation is CASSKGGFGGYTF. Using reference TRBV19 and TRBJ1-2 for the parts outside the CDR3, the full variable domain is DGGITQSPKYLFRKEGQNVTLSCEQNLNHDAMYWYRQDPGQGLRLIYYSQIVNDFQKGDIAEGYSVSREKKESFPLTVTSAQKNPTAFYLCASSKGGFGGYTFGSGTRLTVV.